This is a list of T cell receptor beta chains from one sample in a study of cytomegalovirus exposure and HLA in healthy donors. TCRdb keeps only in-frame clones here, not all; method: immunoSEQ multiplex PCR. The data contain about 200,000 clones, 70% to 90% of them seen just once; the ten biggest clones take up less than 2.5%. The sequenced sample consisted of PBMCs. These receptors were collected from a woman aged 45-65 years in good health and CMV-seronegative. Each CDR3 is given without its conserved first and last residue. A clone size is listed for some rows: how often the clone was seen (once, few, many), or a class if it is expanded.

CDR3aa	abundance	v_gene	j_gene
ASSERGPYEQY	NA	TRBV27	TRBJ2-7
ASSRVRYQETQY	NA	TRBV27	TRBJ2-5
ASSSGQVTNIQY	NA	TRBV6-5	TRBJ2-4
ASSLGPGGKLHQPQH	NA	TRBV28	TRBJ1-5
ASSLVSRGSYEQY	NA	TRBV7-8	TRBJ2-7
ASSLSRSSNTQY	NA	TRBV5-5	TRBJ2-3
ASSEDREVGEQY	once	TRBV9	TRBJ2-7
ASSPLPQGSNEKLF	NA	TRBV18	TRBJ1-4
ASSRQATYTGELF	NA	TRBV6-4	TRBJ2-2
ASSLGGGETQY	NA	TRBV5-1	TRBJ2-5
ASSQGTSVWQF	NA	TRBV5-6	TRBJ2-1
ASSSGIGDTQY	once	TRBV11-2	TRBJ2-3
ASSRPRLAGYNEQF	NA	TRBV5-1	TRBJ2-1